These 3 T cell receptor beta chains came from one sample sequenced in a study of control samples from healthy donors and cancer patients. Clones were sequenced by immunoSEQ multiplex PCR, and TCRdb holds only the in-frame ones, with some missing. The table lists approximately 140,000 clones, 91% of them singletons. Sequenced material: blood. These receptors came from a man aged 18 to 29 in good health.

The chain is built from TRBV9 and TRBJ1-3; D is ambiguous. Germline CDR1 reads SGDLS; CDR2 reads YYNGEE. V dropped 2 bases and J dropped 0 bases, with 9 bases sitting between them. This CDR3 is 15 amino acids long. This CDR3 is CASSVDPHSGNTIYF. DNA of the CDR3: TGTGCCAGCAGCGTTGACCCCCACTCTGGAAACACCATATATTTT.

The CDR3 spells CASSRRLAGASTDTQYF. The CDR3 nucleotides are TGTGCCAGCAGCCGACGACTAGCGGGAGCCTCCACAGATACGCAGTATTTT. This chain joins TRBV3-1 (or the pseudogene TRBV3-2) and TRBJ2-3; 12 nucleotides line up with TRBD2. CDR1 and CDR2 from the germline V gene are LGHDT and YNNKEL (reference sequence). J was trimmed by 2 bases and V by 4 bases; bases with no gene match: 7. The CDR3 is 17 residues long.

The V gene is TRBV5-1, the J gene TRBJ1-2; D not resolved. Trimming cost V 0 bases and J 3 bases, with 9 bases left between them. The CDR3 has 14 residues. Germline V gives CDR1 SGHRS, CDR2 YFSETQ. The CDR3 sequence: CASSLDGHYYGYTF. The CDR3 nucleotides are TGCGCCAGCAGCTTGGACGGGCATTACTATGGCTACACCTTC.